This T cell receptor beta chain was observed in a study of early T cells in non-severe SARS-CoV-2 infection. The wider study: Sequenced material consisted of bulk RNA (from unsorted whole blood), and chains were unpaired.

Per the germline V gene, CDR1 is LGHDT and CDR2 is YNNKEL (reference sequence). The CDR3 has 15 residues. V lost 1 base to trimming and J lost 3 bases; unmatched junction nucleotides: 3. This clonotype was observed at least ten times. Its antigen is as yet unknown. Findings and caveats of the study: A preference for anti-spike CD8 responses marked VDJdb matching, which missed private and CD4 specificities.

Individual cDNA molecules carried attached unique molecular identifiers. TCRdb recomputed calls from the 5' RACE reads with MiXCR, one row per CDR3 protein. The table includes tens of thousands of distinct CDR3 sequences, less than 14% detected once. The sequence derives from an adult who was a healthcare worker with PCR-confirmed SARS-CoV-2 infection or an uninfected control (not recorded which). The chain links TRBV3-1 to TRBJ2-1; 7 bases map to TRBD2. Sequencing used whole blood. The CDR3 reads CASSQGGRVYNEQFF. The CDR3 coding sequence is TGTGCCAGCAGCCAAGGCGGGAGAGTCTACAATGAGCAGTTCTTC.